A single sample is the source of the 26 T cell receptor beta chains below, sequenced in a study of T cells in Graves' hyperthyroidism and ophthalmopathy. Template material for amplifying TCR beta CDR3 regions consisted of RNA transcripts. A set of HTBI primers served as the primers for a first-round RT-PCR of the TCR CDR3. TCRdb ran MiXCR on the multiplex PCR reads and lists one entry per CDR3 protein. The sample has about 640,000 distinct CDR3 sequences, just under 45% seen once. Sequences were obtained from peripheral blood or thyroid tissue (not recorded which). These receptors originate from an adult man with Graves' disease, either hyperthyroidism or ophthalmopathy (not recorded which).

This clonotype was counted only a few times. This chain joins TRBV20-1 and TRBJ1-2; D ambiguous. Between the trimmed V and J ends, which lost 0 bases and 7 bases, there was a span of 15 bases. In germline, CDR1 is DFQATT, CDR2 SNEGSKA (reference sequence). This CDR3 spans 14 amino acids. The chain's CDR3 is CSARDARGFAGYTF. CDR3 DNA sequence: TGCAGTGCTAGAGACGCGAGAGGTTTCGCTGGCTACACCTTC.

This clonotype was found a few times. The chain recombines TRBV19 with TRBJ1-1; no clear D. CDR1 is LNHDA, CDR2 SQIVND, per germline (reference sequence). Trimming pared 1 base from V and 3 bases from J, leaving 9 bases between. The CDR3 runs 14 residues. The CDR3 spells CASSIVEGHTEAFF. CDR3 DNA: TGTGCCAGTAGTATAGTAGAAGGGCACACTGAAGCTTTCTTT.

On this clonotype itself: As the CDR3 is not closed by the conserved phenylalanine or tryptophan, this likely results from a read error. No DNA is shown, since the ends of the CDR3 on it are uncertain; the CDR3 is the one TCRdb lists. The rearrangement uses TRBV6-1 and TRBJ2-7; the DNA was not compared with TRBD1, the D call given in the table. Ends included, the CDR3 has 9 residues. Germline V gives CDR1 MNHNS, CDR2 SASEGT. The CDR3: CASSYSRGA.

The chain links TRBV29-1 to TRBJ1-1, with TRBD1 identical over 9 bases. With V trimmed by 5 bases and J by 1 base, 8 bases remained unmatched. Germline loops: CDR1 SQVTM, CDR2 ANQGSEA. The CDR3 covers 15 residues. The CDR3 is CSVFRDRAPNTEAFF. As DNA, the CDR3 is TGCAGCGTTTTCCGGGACAGGGCCCCGAACACTGAAGCTTTCTTT.

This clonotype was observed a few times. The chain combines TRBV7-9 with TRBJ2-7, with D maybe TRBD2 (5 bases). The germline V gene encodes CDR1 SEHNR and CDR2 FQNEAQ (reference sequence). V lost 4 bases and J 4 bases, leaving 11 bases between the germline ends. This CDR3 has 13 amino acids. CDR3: CASSSSLAYEQYF. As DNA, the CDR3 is TGTGCCAGCAGCTCCTCTTTAGCGTACGAGCAGTACTTC.

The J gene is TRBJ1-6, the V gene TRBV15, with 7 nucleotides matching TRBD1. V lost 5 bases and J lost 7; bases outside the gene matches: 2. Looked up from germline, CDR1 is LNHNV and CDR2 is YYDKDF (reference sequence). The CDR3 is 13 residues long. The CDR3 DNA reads TGTGCCACCAGCGCGACAGGGAATTCACCCCTCCACTTT. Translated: CATSATGNSPLHF.

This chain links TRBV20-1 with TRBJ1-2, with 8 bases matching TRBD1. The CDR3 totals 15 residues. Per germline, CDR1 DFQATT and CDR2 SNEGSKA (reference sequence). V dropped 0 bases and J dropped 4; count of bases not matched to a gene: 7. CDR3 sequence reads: CSARDGRTGFYGYTF. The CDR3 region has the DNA TGCAGTGCTAGAGATGGACGGACAGGGTTCTATGGCTACACCTTC.

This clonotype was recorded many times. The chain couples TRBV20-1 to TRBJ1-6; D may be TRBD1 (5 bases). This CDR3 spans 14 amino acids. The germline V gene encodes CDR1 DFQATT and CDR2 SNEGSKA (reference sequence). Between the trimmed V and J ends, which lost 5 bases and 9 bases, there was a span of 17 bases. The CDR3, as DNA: TGCAGTGCTTGGGGGGGGGTTAAGGGTTCACCCCTCCACTTT. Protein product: CSAWGGVKGSPLHF.

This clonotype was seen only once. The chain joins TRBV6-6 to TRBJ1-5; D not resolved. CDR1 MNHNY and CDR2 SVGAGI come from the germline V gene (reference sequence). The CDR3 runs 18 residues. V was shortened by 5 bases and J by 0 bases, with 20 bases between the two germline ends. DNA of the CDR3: TGTGCCAGCAGTGAGCCGGGTCCTCATACTATTAGCAATCAGCCCCAGCATTTT. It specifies CASSEPGPHTISNQPQHF.

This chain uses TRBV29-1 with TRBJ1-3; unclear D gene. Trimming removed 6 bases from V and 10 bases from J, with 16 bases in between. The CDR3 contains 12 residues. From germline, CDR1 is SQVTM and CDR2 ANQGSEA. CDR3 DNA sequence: TGCAGCGTAGACACGGTAGGAGAGACCATATATTTT. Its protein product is CSVDTVGETIYF.

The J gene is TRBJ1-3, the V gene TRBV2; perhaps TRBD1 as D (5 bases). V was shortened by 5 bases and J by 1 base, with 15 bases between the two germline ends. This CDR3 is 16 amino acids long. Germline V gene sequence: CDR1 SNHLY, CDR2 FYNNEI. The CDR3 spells CASSYGGLGSGNTIYF. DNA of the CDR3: TGTGCCAGCAGTTACGGGGGTTTAGGATCTGGAAACACCATATATTTT. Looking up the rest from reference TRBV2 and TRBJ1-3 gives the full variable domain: EPEVTQTPSHQVTQMGQEVILRCVPISNHLYFYWYRQILGQKVEFLVSFYNNEISEKSEIFDDQFSVERPDGSNFTLKIRSTKLEDSAMYFCASSYGGLGSGNTIYFGEGSWLTVV.

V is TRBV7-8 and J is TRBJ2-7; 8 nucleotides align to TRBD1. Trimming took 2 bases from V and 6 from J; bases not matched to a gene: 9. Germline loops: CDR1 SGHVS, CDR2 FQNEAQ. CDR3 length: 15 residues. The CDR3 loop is CASSLLTRGLGEQYF. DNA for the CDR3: TGTGCCAGCAGCTTACTTACCAGGGGGCTCGGCGAGCAGTACTTC.

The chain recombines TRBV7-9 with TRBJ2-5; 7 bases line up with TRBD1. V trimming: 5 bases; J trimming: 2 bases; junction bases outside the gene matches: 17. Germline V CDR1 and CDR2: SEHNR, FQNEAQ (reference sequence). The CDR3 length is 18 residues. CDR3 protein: CASSPRQGPTVGQETQYF. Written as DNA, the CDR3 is TGTGCCAGCAGCCCGCGACAGGGCCCCACGGTCGGACAAGAGACCCAGTACTTC.

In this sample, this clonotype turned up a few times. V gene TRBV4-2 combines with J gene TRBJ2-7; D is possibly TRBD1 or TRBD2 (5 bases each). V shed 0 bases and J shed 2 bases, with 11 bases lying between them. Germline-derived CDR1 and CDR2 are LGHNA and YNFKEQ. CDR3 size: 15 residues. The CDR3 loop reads CASSQESGPTYEQYF. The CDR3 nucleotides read TGTGCCAGCAGCCAAGAATCGGGGCCAACCTACGAGCAGTACTTC.

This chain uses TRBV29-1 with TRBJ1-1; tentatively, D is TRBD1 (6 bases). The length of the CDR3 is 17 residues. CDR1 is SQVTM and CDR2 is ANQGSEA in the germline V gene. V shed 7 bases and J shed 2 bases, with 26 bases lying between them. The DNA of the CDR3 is TGCAGCGCTCGCCGCAGACAGGCTCTAAAACCAAACACTGAAGCTTTCTTT. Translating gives CSARRRQALKPNTEAFF.

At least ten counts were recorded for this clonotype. DNA of the CDR3: TGTGCCAGCCACGGGACAAACAATTCACCCCTCCACTTT. It translates to CASHGTNNSPLHF. The V and J genes are TRBV6-5 and TRBJ1-6; the D gene is possibly TRBD1 (6 bases). V was pared by 8 bases and J by 7 bases, with 12 bases between. The CDR3 covers 13 residues. The germline V gene encodes CDR1 MNHEY and CDR2 SVGAGI.

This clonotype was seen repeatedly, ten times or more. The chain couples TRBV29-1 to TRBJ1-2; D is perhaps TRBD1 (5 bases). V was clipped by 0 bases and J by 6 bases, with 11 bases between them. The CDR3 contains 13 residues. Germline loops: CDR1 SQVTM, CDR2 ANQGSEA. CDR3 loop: CSVEDLQGHGYTF. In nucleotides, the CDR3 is TGCAGCGTTGAAGATCTCCAGGGACATGGCTACACCTTC.

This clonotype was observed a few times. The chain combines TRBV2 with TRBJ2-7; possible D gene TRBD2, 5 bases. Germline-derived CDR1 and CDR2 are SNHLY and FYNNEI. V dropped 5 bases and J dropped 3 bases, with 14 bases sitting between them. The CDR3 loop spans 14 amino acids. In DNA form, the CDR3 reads TGTGCCAGCAGTTCGTGGGAGTCAGGCTACGAGCAGTACTTC. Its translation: CASSSWESGYEQYF.

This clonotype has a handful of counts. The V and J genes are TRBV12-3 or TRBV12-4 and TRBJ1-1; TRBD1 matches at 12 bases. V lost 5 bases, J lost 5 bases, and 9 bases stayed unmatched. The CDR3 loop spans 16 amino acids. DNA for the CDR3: TGTGCCAGCAGTCTCGGGACAGGGGGCTACTTAACTGAAGCTTTCTTT. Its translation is CASSLGTGGYLTEAFF.

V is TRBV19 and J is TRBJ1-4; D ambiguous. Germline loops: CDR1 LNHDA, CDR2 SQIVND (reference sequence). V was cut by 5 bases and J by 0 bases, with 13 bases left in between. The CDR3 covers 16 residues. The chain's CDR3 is CASSLLDGATNEKLFF. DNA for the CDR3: TGTGCCAGTAGTCTCTTGGACGGTGCAACTAATGAAAAACTGTTTTTT.

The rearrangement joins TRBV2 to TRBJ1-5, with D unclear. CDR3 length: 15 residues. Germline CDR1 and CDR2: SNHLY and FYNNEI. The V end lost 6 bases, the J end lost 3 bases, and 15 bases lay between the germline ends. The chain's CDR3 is CASSPYRFHNQPQHF. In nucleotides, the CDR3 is TGTGCCAGCAGCCCCTACAGATTTCACAATCAGCCCCAGCATTTT.

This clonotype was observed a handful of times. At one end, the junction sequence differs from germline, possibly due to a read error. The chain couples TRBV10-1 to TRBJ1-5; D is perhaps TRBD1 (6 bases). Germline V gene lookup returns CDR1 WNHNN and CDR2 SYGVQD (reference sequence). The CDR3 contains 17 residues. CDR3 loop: CASSVKGGMVGNQPQHF. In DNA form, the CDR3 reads TGTGCCAGCAGCGTAAAGGGGGGGATGGTGGGCAATCAGCCCCAGCATTTT.

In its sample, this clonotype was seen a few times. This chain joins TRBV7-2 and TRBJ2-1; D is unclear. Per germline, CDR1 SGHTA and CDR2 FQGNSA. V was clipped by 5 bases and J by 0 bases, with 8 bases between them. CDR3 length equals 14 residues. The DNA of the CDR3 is TGTGCCAGCAGCATTACCCGCTCCTACAATGAGCAGTTCTTC. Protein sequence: CASSITRSYNEQFF.

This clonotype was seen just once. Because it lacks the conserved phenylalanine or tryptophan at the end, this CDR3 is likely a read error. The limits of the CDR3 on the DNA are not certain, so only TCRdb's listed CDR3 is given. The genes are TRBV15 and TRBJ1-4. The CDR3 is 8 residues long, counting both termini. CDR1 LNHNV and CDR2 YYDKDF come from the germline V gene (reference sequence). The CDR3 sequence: CATSRAHV.

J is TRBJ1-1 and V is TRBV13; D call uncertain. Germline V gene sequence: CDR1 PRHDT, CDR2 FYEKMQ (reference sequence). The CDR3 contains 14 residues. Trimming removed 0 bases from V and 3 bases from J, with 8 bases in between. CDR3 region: CASSLGSAYTEAFF. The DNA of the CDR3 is TGTGCCAGCAGCTTAGGCTCAGCGTACACTGAAGCTTTCTTT.

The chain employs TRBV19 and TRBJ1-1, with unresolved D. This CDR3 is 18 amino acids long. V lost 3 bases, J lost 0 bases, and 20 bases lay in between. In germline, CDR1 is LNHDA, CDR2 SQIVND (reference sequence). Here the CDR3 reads CASSINAEADYMNTEAFF. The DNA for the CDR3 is TGTGCCAGTAGTATTAACGCCGAGGCTGATTACATGAACACTGAAGCTTTCTTT. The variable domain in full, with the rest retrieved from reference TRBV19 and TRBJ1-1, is DGGITQSPKYLFRKEGQNVTLSCEQNLNHDAMYWYRQDPGQGLRLIYYSQIVNDFQKGDIAEGYSVSREKKESFPLTVTSAQKNPTAFYLCASSINAEADYMNTEAFFGQGTRLTVV.